This T cell receptor beta chain was captured in a study of blood T cell repertoires in COVID-19. Study-level background: T cells, B-cell-depleted T cells, or PBMCs supplied cDNA or gDNA.

Study processing details: Estimation of nucleated cell counts was performed using reference gene primer amplification. TCRdb's table, derived via immunoSEQ multiplex PCR, lists solely in-frame clones and lacks some. V, J and clone size are taken as reported in that table, and D and trimming were inferred from the DNA itself. The sample consists of roughly 65,000 clones, over 60% of them appearing once. Unmatched junction bases numbered 7, after V lost 2 bases and J lost 0 bases. CDR1 is MNHNS and CDR2 is SASEGT in the germline V gene. The length of the CDR3 is 19 residues. The material sequenced was peripheral blood. The sequence was obtained from a human donor in a cohort sampled during active COVID-19. The chain employs TRBV6-1 and TRBJ2-6; 10 positions match TRBD2. The CDR3 spells CASSERLLAGSSGANVLTF. The DNA for the CDR3 is TGTGCCAGCAGTGAACGCCTACTAGCGGGGAGCTCTGGGGCCAACGTCCTGACTTTC.